The T cell receptor beta chain described here comes from a study of T cell responses to AZD1222 COVID-19 vaccine. After removal of 0 bases from V and 2 bases from J, the junction contained 3 bases not matched to a gene. Germline V gene sequence: CDR1 SGDLS, CDR2 YYNGEE. The CDR3 is 15 residues long. This clone was seen a single time. Its specificity is unknown. The sample carries other DNA sequences with the same CDR3. Whole-study results and caveats: Repertoire sampling happened only post peak T cell response. Spike-specific TCR breadth and depth grew following two AZD1222 doses. A mostly white British donor set with more females was recruited, and clonal diversity was possibly underestimated. Nearly half of the spike-specific TCRs reportedly recognize variant regions that carry no mutations.

Method: immunoSEQ multiplex PCR; TCRdb's copy keeps in-frame clones and lacks some. The sample yields 150,000 to 200,000 clones, 85% to 95% seen once. This clonotype originated in an adult who received the MenACWY meningococcal vaccine as a control. This specimen consisted of peripheral blood, obtained 28 days after the second dose of the MenACWY control vaccine. This chain joins TRBV9 and TRBJ2-3; 7 nucleotides agree with TRBD2. DNA of the CDR3: TGTGCCAGCAGCGTAGCGGGAGGTCTCACAGATACGCAGTATTTT. Amino acid sequence: CASSVAGGLTDTQYF. Full variable domain (missing parts from reference TRBV9 and TRBJ2-3): DSGVTQTPKHLITATGQRVTLRCSPRSGDLSVYWYQQSLDQGLQFLIQYYNGEERAKGNILERFSAQQFPDLHSELNLSSLELGDSALYFCASSVAGGLTDTQYFGPGTRLTVL.